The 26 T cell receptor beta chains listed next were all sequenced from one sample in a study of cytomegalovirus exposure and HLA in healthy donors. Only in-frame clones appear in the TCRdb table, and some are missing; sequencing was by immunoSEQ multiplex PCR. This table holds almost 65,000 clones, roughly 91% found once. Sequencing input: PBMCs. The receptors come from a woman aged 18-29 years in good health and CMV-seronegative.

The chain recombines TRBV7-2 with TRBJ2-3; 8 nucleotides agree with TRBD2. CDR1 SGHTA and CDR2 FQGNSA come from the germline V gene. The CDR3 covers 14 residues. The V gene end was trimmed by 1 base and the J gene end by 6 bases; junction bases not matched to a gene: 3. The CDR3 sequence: CASSLVAGFDTQYF. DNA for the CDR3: TGTGCCAGCAGCTTAGTAGCGGGGTTCGATACGCAGTATTTT.

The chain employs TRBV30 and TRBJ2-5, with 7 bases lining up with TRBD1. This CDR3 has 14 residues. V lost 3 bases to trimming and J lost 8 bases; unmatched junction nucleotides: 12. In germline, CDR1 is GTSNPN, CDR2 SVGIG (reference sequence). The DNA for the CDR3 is TGTGCCTGGAGCCTTGGACAGGTCATGGGAACCCAGTACTTC. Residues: CAWSLGQVMGTQYF.

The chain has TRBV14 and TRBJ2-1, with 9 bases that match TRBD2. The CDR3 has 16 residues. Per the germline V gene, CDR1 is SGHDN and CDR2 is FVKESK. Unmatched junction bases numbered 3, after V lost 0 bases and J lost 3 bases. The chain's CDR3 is CASSQDLTSGYNEQFF. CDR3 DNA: TGTGCCAGCAGCCAAGATTTGACTAGCGGCTACAATGAGCAGTTCTTC. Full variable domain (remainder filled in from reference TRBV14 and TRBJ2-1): EAGVTQFPSHSVIEKGQTVTLRCDPISGHDNLYWYRRVMGKEIKFLLHFVKESKQDESGMPNNRFLAERTGGTYSTLKVQPAELEDSGVYFCASSQDLTSGYNEQFFGPGTRLTVL.

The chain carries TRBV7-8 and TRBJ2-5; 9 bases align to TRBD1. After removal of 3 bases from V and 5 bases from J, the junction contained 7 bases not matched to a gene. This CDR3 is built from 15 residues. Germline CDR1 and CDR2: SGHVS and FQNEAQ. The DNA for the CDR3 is TGTGCCAGCAGCTTGGGGACAGGGTTGGGGGAGACCCAGTACTTC. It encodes CASSLGTGLGETQYF.

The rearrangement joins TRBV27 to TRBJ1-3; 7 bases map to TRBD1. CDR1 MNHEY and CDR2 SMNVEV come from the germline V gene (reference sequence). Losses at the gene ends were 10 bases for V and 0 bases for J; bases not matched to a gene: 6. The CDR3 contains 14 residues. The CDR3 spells CATKDRLSGNTIYF. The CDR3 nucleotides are TGTGCCACCAAGGACAGGCTCTCTGGAAACACCATATATTTT.

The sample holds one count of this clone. CDR3 in amino acids: CASSLNQGRVNSPLHF. CDR3 bases: TGTGCCAGCAGCTTAAATCAGGGGAGGGTAAATTCACCCCTCCACTTT. This chain links TRBV7-9 with TRBJ1-6; the D gene is possibly TRBD1 (6 bases). The V end was cut by 2 bases, the J end by 7 bases, with 15 bases between. The CDR3 is 16 amino acids. Germline-derived CDR1 and CDR2 are SEHNR and FQNEAQ (reference sequence). Full variable domain (missing parts from reference TRBV7-9 and TRBJ1-6): DTGVSQNPRHKITKRGQNVTFRCDPISEHNRLYWYRQTLGQGPEFLTYFQNEAQLEKSRLLSDRFSAERPKGSFSTLEIQRTEQGDSAMYLCASSLNQGRVNSPLHFGNGTRLTVT.

CDR3 protein: CASSQDDRGGGNIQYF. CDR3 DNA sequence: TGCGCCAGCAGCCAAGATGACCGGGGAGGCGGAAACATTCAGTACTTC. The chain has TRBV4-3 and TRBJ2-4, with TRBD2 as a possible D gene (6 bases). V lost 0 bases, J lost 6 bases, and 15 bases lay in between. This CDR3 contains 16 residues. Per the germline V gene, CDR1 is LGHNA and CDR2 is YSLEER.

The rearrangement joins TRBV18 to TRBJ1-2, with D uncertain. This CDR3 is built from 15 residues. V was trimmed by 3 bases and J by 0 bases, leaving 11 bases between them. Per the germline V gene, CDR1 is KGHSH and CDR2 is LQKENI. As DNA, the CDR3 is TGTGCCAGCTCACCGACTTTCGGAGCTAACTATGGCTACACCTTC. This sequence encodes CASSPTFGANYGYTF.

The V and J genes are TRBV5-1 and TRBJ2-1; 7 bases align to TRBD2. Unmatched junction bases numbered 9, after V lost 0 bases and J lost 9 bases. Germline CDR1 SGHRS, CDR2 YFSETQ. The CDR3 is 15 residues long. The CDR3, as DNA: TGCGCCAGCAGCTTGGTGGCTAGCGGTATAGGTGAGCAGTTCTTC. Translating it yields CASSLVASGIGEQFF.

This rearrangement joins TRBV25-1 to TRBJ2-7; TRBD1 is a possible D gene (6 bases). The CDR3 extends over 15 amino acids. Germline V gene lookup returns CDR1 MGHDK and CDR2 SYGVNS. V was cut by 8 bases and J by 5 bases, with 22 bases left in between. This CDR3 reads CASADREPQGHEQYF. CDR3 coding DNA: TGTGCCAGCGCGGACCGGGAACCCCAGGGGCACGAGCAGTACTTC.

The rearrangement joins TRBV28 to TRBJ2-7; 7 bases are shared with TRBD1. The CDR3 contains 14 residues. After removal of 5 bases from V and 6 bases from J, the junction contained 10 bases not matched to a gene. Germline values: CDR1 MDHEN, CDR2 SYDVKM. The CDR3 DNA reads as TGTGCCAGCAGTCGCCGACAGGGTACGGGCGAGCAGTACTTC. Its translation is CASSRRQGTGEQYF.

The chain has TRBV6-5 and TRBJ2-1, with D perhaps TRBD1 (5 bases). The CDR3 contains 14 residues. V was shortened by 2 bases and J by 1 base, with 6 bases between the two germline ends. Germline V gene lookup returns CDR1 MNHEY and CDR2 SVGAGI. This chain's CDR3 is CASSYRGSYNEQFF. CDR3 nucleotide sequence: TGTGCCAGCAGTTACAGGGGTTCCTACAATGAGCAGTTCTTC.

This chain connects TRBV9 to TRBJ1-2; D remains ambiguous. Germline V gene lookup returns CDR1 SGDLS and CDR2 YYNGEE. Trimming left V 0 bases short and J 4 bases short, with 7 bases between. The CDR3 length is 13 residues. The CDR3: CASSVEGLYGYTF. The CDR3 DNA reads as TGTGCCAGCAGCGTAGAAGGACTCTATGGCTACACCTTC.

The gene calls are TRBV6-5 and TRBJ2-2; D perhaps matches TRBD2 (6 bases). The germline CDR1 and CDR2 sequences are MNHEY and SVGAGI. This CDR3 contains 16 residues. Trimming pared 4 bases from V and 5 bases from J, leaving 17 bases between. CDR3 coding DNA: TGTGCCAGCAGTTCCGGGGGTGGTATCCAAACCGGGGAGCTGTTTTTT. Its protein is CASSSGGGIQTGELFF.

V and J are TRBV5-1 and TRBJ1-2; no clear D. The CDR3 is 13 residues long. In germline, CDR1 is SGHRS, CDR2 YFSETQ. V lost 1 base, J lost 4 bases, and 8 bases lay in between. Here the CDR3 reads CASSLTLSYGYTF. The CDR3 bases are TGCGCCAGCAGCTTGACTCTAAGCTATGGCTACACCTTC.

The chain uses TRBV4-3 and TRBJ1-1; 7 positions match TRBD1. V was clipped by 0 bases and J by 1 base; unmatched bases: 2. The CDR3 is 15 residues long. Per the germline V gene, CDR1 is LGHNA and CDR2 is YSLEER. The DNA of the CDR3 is TGCGCCAGCAGCCAAGAGTGGGACAGGAACACTGAAGCTTTCTTT. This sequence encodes CASSQEWDRNTEAFF.

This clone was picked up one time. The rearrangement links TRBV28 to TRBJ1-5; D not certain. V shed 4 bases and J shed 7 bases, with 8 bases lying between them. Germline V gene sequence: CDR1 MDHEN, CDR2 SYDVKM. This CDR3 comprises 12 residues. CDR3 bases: TGTGCCAGCAGTTCTCAGAAACAGCCCCAGCATTTT. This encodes CASSSQKQPQHF. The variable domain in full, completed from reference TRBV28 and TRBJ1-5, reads DVKVTQSSRYLVKRTGEKVFLECVQDMDHENMFWYRQDPGLGLRLIYFSYDVKMKEKGDIPEGYSVSREKKERFSLILESASTNQTSMYLCASSSQKQPQHFGDGTRLSIL.

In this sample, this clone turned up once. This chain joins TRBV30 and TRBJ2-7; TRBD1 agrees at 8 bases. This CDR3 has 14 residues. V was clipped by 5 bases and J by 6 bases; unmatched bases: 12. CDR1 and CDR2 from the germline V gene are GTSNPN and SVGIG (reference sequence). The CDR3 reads CAWGRTAGGGEQYF. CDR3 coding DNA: TGTGCCTGGGGCCGGACGGCAGGGGGCGGCGAGCAGTACTTC.

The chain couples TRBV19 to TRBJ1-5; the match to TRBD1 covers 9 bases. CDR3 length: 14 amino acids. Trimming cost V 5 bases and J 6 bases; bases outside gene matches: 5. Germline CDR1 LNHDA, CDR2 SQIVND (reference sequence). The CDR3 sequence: CASSPTDRGQPQHF. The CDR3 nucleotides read TGTGCCAGTAGTCCGACGGACAGGGGTCAGCCCCAGCATTTT.

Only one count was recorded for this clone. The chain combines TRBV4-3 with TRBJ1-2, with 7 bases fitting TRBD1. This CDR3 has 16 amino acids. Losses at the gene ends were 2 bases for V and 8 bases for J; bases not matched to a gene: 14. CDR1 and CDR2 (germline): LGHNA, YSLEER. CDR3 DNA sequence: TGCGCCAGCAGCCAAACACCGGGACAGAGGGGGAACGGCTACACCTTC. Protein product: CASSQTPGQRGNGYTF.

The CDR3 protein is CASSLAGGGLKNTEAFF. In nucleotides, the CDR3 is TGTGCCAGCAGCTTAGCGGGTGGGGGACTGAAGAACACTGAAGCTTTCTTT. The V gene is TRBV7-2, the J gene TRBJ1-1; tentative D call: TRBD1 (5 bases). CDR1 is SGHTA and CDR2 is FQGNSA in the germline V gene. The CDR3 spans 17 residues. V lost 0 bases, J lost 1 base, and 15 bases lay in between.

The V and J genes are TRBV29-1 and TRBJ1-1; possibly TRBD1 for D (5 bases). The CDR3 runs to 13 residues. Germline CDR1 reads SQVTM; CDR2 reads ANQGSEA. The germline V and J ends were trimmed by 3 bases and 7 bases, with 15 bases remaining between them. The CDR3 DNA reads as TGCAGCGTTGATCGGGGGACGAGTGATGAAGCTTTCTTT. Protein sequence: CSVDRGTSDEAFF. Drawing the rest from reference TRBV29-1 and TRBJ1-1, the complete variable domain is SAVISQKPSRDICQRGTSLTIQCQVDSQVTMMFWYRQQPGQSLTLIATANQGSEATYESGFVIDKFPISRPNLTFSTLTVSNMSPEDSSIYLCSVDRGTSDEAFFGQGTRLTVV.

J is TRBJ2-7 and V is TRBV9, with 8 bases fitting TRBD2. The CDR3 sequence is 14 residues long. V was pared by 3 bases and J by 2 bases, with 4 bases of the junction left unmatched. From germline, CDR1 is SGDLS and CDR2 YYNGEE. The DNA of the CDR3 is TGTGCCAGCAGCGACGGGGGGGAGGCCTACGAGCAGTACTTC. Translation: CASSDGGEAYEQYF.

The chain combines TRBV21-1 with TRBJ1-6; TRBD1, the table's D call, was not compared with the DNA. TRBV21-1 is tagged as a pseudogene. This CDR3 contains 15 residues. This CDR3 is CASSGVRDRDSPLHF. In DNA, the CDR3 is TGTGCCAGCAGCGGGGTGCGGGACAGGGACTCACCCCTCCACTTT.

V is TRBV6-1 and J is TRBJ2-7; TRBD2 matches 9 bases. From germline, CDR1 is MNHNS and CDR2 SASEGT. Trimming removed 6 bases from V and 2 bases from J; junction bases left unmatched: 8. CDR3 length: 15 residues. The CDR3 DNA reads TGTGCCAGCAGGGAGGGAGCGGGAGGTACCTACGAGCAGTACTTC. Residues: CASREGAGGTYEQYF.

The CDR3: CASSFGREYEQFF. The CDR3 nucleotides read TGTGCCAGCAGCTTCGGGCGGGAGTATGAGCAGTTCTTC. The rearrangement links TRBV13 to TRBJ2-1, with 7 bases lining up with TRBD2. CDR3 length equals 13 residues. The J segment lost 8 bases and the V segment lost 3 bases, leaving 4 bases of the junction unmatched. Per germline, CDR1 PRHDT and CDR2 FYEKMQ (reference sequence).